This TCR beta chain was identified during a study of T cell repertoires in ileal Crohn's disease. Notes on the study in general: Compared with CD4 T cells, sorted CD8 cells carried more expanded clones. Active smokers at surgery had more clonal expansions than non-smokers.

Repertoires were generated with immunoSEQ multiplex PCR, while TCRdb's copy carries only in-frame clones and drops some. Here the sample spans some 15,000 clones, around 66% being singletons. The length of the CDR3 is 15 residues. The ends lost 6 bases at V and 5 bases at J; junction bases unmatched: 10. Germline CDR1 and CDR2: MDHEN and SYDVKM. On this clone itself: Its target is unknown.

This sequence joins TRBV28 and TRBJ1-2, with 9 positions matching TRBD1. The sample was ileal tissue. The sequence derives from an adult with Crohn's disease. CDR3 DNA: TGTGCCAGCAGCCTCCGGGACAGGGCCTTATATGGCTACACCTTC. Protein: CASSLRDRALYGYTF.